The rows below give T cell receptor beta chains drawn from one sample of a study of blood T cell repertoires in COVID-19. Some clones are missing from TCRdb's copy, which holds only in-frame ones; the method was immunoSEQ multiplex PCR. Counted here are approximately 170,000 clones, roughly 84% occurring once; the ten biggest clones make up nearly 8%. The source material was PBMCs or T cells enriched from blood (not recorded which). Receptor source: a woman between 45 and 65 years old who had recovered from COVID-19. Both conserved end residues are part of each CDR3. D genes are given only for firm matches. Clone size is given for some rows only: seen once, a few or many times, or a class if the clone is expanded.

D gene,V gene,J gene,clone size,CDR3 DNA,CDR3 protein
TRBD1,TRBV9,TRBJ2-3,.,TGTGCCAGCAGCGTAGGAACAGGGGGCACAGATACGCAGTATTTT,CASSVGTGGTDTQYF
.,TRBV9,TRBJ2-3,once,TGTGCCAGCAGCGTAGGAGTGGGAGTCGGCACAGATACGCAGTATTTT,CASSVGVGVGTDTQYF
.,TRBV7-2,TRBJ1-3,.,TGTGCCAGCAGCTTAGAGGGGCGGGGGAACACCATATATTTT,CASSLEGRGNTIYF
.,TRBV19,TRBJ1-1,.,TGTGCCAGTAGTATAGTAGCAGCCATGAACACTGAAGCTTTCTTT,CASSIVAAMNTEAFF
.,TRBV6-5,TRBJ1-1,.,TGTGCCAGCAGTAGGAGTCCCGCGGGGACTGAAGCTTTCTTT,CASSRSPAGTEAFF
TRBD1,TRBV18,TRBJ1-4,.,TGTGCCAGCTCACTAGACAGGGTCGAAGAAAAACTGTTTTTT,CASSLDRVEEKLFF
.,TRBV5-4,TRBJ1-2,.,TGTGCCAGCAGCATCGACAGTATCGGTGGCTATGGCTACACCTTC,CASSIDSIGGYGYTF
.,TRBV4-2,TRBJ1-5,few,TGTGCCAGCAGCCAAGATTCGACAGGTCCCCAGCCCCAGCATTTT,CASSQDSTGPQPQHF
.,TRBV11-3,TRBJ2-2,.,TGTGCCAGCAGCTCCCCGGGAACCGGGGAGCTGTTTTTT,CASSSPGTGELFF
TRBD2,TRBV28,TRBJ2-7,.,TGTGCCAGCAGTTCTACTAGCGGGAGTGGAGAGCAGTACTTC,CASSSTSGSGEQYF
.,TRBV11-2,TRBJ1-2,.,TGTGCCAGCAGCCCTATCAGACAGGACCACTATGGCTACACCTTC,CASSPIRQDHYGYTF
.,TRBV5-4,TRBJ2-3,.,TGTGCCAGCAGCTTGCCGAAAGGGGGGGGGAGCACAGATACGCAGTATTTT,CASSLPKGGGSTDTQYF
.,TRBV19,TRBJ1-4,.,TGTGCCAGTAGTATAGGTGAACAGGGTTGGGAAAAACTGTTTTTT,CASSIGEQGWEKLFF
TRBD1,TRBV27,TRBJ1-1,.,TGTGCCAGCAGTATACACAGGGGGCGGGGTACTGAAGCTTTCTTT,CASSIHRGRGTEAFF
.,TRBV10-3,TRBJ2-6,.,TGTGCCATCAGAGGGCAGGGCCTCTCCTCTGGGGCCAACGTCCTGACTTTC,CAIRGQGLSSGANVLTF
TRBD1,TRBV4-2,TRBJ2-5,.,TGTGCCAGCAGCCAAGCCGGTGGGACAGGGAGGGCAGAGACCCAGTACTTC,CASSQAGGTGRAETQYF
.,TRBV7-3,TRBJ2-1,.,TGTGCCAGCAGCTTAAACCCCGGGTGGAGGGGGCTAAGCTCCTACAATGAGCAGTTCTTC,CASSLNPGWRGLSSYNEQFF
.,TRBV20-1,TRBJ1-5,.,TGCAGTGCTAGTGCAGGGGTGAATCAGCCCCAGCATTTT,CSASAGVNQPQHF
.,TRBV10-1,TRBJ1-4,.,TGCGCCAGCAGTGAGTACAGGCTAAATGAAAAACTGTTTTTT,CASSEYRLNEKLFF
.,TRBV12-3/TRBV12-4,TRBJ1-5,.,TGTGCCAGCAGCTTACAGGGCAAGCAGCCCCAGCATTTT,CASSLQGKQPQHF
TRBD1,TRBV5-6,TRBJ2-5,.,TGTGCCAGCAGCCCTTTGGGACAGGGGCAAGAGACCCAGTACTTC,CASSPLGQGQETQYF
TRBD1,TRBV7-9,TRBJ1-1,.,TGTGCCAGCAGCTTGGCCACAGGGGGCGGGAACACTGAAGCTTTCTTT,CASSLATGGGNTEAFF
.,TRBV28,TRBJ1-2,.,TGTGCCAGCAGTCCCTGGGGGGGGGATCCTAACTATGGCTACACCTTC,CASSPWGGDPNYGYTF
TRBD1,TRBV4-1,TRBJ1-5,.,TGCGCCAGCAGCCAAGATCCACAGGGGAGCAATCAGCCCCAGCATTTT,CASSQDPQGSNQPQHF
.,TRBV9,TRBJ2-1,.,TGTGCCAGCAGCGTACTAGCGACAAACAATGAGCAGTTCTTC,CASSVLATNNEQFF
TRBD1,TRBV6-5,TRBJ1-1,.,TGTGCCAGCAGTTACTCTTACGGGACAGGGAGGCCTGAAGCTTTCTTT,CASSYSYGTGRPEAFF
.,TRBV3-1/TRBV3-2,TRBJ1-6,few,TGTGCCAGCAGCCAAGAAGGAGGGCGAGGGGAGAATTCACCCCTCCACTTT,CASSQEGGRGENSPLHF
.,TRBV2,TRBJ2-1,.,TGTGCCAGCAGGGGATCAACTAGATCTGAGCAGTTCTTC,CASRGSTRSEQFF
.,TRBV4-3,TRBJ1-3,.,TGCGCCAGCAGCCAAGAACACCTAGGAGGAAACACCATATATTTT,CASSQEHLGGNTIYF
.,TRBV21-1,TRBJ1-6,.,TGTGCCAGCAGCTCAAAACGAAGGGGAAGACAGGGAAGGGATTCACCCCTCCACTTT,CASSSKRRGRQGRDSPLHF
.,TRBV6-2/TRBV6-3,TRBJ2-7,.,TGTGCCAGCAGTATGACAGGGAGGTACGAGCAGTACTTC,CASSMTGRYEQYF
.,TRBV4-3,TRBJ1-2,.,TGCGCCAGCAGCCCAGGGAGGGATCCGCACTATGGCTACACCTTC,CASSPGRDPHYGYTF
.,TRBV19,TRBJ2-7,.,TGTGCCAGTAGAGGACTCGGCCGGGACGAGCAGTACTTC,CASRGLGRDEQYF
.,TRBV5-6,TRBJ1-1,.,TGTGCCAGCAGCATAAGCTTTGGTCTGAACACTGAAGCTTTCTTT,CASSISFGLNTEAFF
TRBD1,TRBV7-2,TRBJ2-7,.,TGTGCCAGCACCCCGGGACAGGGACCCTACGAGCAGTACTTC,CASTPGQGPYEQYF
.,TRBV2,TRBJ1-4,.,TGTGCCAGCAGTGTTAACAGCTTAAATGAAAAACTGTTTTTT,CASSVNSLNEKLFF
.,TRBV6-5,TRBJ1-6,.,TGTGCCAGCAGTTTCCGGACACCTAATTCACCCCTCCACTTT,CASSFRTPNSPLHF
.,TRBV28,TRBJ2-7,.,TGTGCCAGCAGAGCGGGCTACGAGCAGTACTTC,CASRAGYEQYF
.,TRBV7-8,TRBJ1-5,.,TGTGCCAGCCGATTAGAGAGTAGCAATCAGCCCCAGCATTTT,CASRLESSNQPQHF
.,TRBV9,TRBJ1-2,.,TGTGCCAGCAGCGCATACCCCGAACGTGGGGCTGGCTACACCTTC,CASSAYPERGAGYTF
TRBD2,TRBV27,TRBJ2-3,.,TGTGCCAGCAGCAAACCGGGACTAGTGGTACCTACGCAGTATTTT,CASSKPGLVVPTQYF
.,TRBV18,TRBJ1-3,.,TGTGCCAGCTCACCAATCGCAGGCGGAAACACCATATATTTT,CASSPIAGGNTIYF
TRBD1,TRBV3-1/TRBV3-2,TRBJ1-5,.,TGTGCCAGCAGTCAGGGGGCTGGGAGCAATCAGCCCCAGCATTTT,CASSQGAGSNQPQHF